A single sample is the source of the 31 T cell receptor beta chains below, sequenced in a study of PD-1 blockade in mismatch repair-deficient tumors. Sequencing used immunoSEQ multiplex PCR; TCRdb keeps in-frame clones, though not all of them. The data hold about 39,000 clones, with approximately 80% observed a single time. Sample: PBMCs, taken less than 40 weeks after starting pembrolizumab. The receptors come from an adult with mismatch repair-deficient cancer.

This chain uses TRBV6-6 with TRBJ1-4, with D possibly matching TRBD1 (5 bases). Germline V gene sequence: CDR1 MNHNY, CDR2 SVGAGI (reference sequence). The CDR3 contains 16 residues. V dropped 2 bases and J dropped 8 bases, with 18 bases sitting between them. CDR3 sequence (DNA): TGTGCCAGCAGTTACCTGGGGGGAGGGACGGGAGAAAAACTGTTTTTT. Amino acids: CASSYLGGGTGEKLFF.

The chain employs TRBV7-3 and TRBJ2-1; D is possibly TRBD1 (5 bases). The CDR3 is made up of 13 amino acids. V lost 5 bases, J lost 4 bases, and 9 bases lay in between. Germline CDR1 and CDR2: SGHTA and FQGTGA. The CDR3 protein is CASSPDSYNEQFF. The CDR3 region has the DNA TGTGCCAGCAGCCCCGACAGTTACAATGAGCAGTTCTTC. The full variable domain, its missing parts supplied by reference TRBV7-3 and TRBJ2-1, is GAGVSQTPSNKVTEKGKYVELRCDPISGHTALYWYRQSLGQGPEFLIYFQGTGAADDSGLPNDRFFAVRPEGSVSTLKIQRTERGDSAVYLCASSPDSYNEQFFGPGTRLTVL.

The rearrangement joins TRBV5-4 to TRBJ2-7; no reliable D call. Germline V gene sequence: CDR1 SGHNT, CDR2 YYREEE (reference sequence). The CDR3 extends over 13 amino acids. The V gene lost 1 base and the J gene lost 11 bases, with 16 bases spanning the gap. The CDR3 DNA reads TGTGCCAGCAGCTTGAGATCTCTCGGGTTGAAGTACTTC. It translates to CASSLRSLGLKYF.

The rearrangement links TRBV5-4 to TRBJ2-1; 8 positions agree with TRBD2. The CDR3 totals 16 residues. CDR1 SGHNT and CDR2 YYREEE come from the germline V gene (reference sequence). V lost 0 bases, J lost 1 base, and 3 bases stayed unmatched. The CDR3 loop reads CASSLVRGVSYNEQFF. Here the CDR3 DNA reads TGTGCCAGCAGCTTGGTGCGGGGGGTTTCCTACAATGAGCAGTTCTTC. The full variable domain, rest sourced from reference TRBV5-4 and TRBJ2-1, is ETGVTQSPTHLIKTRGQQVTLRCSSQSGHNTVSWYQQALGQGPQFIFQYYREEENGRGNFPPRFSGLQFPNYSSELNVNALELDDSALYLCASSLVRGVSYNEQFFGPGTRLTVL.

The chain couples TRBV27 to TRBJ2-7, with 7 bases fitting TRBD2. V lost 1 base, J lost 6 bases, and 12 bases stayed unmatched. CDR1 and CDR2 (germline): MNHEY, SMNVEV (reference sequence). The CDR3 has 16 residues. CDR3 loop: CASSLFGFPTSFEQYF. The CDR3, as DNA: TGTGCCAGCAGTTTATTCGGATTTCCGACTAGCTTCGAGCAGTACTTC.

The chain links TRBV12-5 to TRBJ1-2, with D possibly TRBD1 on 5 matching bases. CDR1 is LGHNT, CDR2 FRNRAP, per germline. This CDR3 has 18 residues. V was shortened by 0 bases and J by 0 bases, with 17 bases between the two germline ends. The CDR3 DNA is TGTGCTAGTGGTTTGGTACGATCGAACAGGCTAGCTAACTATGGCTACACCTTC. It is translated as CASGLVRSNRLANYGYTF. The variable domain in full, with the rest retrieved from reference TRBV12-5 and TRBJ1-2, is DARVTQTPRHKVTEMGQEVTMRCQPILGHNTVFWYRQTMMQGLELLAYFRNRAPLDDSGMPKDRFSAEMPDATLATLKIQPSEPRDSAVYFCASGLVRSNRLANYGYTFGSGTRLTVV.

As for this clone: Other DNA sequences within the sample encode an identical CDR3. The chain is built from TRBV30 and TRBJ2-7; D is perhaps TRBD2 (6 bases). Germline values: CDR1 GTSNPN, CDR2 SVGIG (reference sequence). V lost 3 bases, J lost 2 bases, and 14 bases lay in between. This CDR3 contains 14 residues. The CDR3 nucleotides read TGTGCCTGGAGGAGGCTTGCGGGAACCTACGAGCAGTACTTC. As protein: CAWRRLAGTYEQYF.

The chain carries TRBV28 and TRBJ1-2; TRBD1 might be the D (5 bases). Germline CDR1 and CDR2: MDHEN and SYDVKM. Trimming removed 3 bases from V and 4 bases from J, with 21 bases in between. The CDR3 runs 17 residues. CDR3 bases: TGTGCCAGCAGTTTTAGTTTGGGGCAGCTCTGGGTCTATGGCTACACCTTC. Translated: CASSFSLGQLWVYGYTF.

The chain links TRBV30 to TRBJ1-1; D remains unclear. V was pared by 0 bases and J by 1 base, with 6 bases between. Germline V gives CDR1 GTSNPN, CDR2 SVGIG (reference sequence). The CDR3 is 13 residues long. CDR3: CAWSVRANTEAFF. The CDR3 bases are TGTGCCTGGAGTGTACGAGCGAACACTGAAGCTTTCTTT.

The chain links TRBV4-2 to TRBJ1-1; D is ambiguous. The CDR3 is made up of 13 amino acids. Trimming shortened V by 2 bases and J by 6 bases, and 10 bases separated the two germline ends. CDR1 is LGHNA and CDR2 is YNFKEQ in the germline V gene. The CDR3 coding sequence is TGTGCCAGCAGCCAAAACTGGGGAGCTGAAGCTTTCTTT. Translation: CASSQNWGAEAFF.

This clone was observed once. The CDR3 bases are TGTGCCAGCGGCCGGACTAGCATAGTTGCAGATACGCAGTATTTT. It codes for CASGRTSIVADTQYF. The chain is built from TRBV27 and TRBJ2-3; 8 nucleotides line up with TRBD2. CDR1 MNHEY and CDR2 SMNVEV come from the germline V gene (reference sequence). The CDR3 length is 15 residues. J gave up 4 bases and V 8 bases, and 11 bases lay outside the gene matches.

J is TRBJ2-2 and V is TRBV5-4, with TRBD1 identical over 8 bases. Looked up from germline, CDR1 is SGHNT and CDR2 is YYREEE (reference sequence). V lost 6 bases and J lost 1; bases outside the gene matches: 8. The CDR3 runs to 16 residues. The CDR3 DNA reads as TGTGCCAGCACCTCTTGGGGACAGGAGAACACCGGGGAGCTGTTTTTT. Translating gives CASTSWGQENTGELFF.

The V call is TRBV18, the J call TRBJ2-5; D may be TRBD1 (5 bases). Germline V gene data show CDR1 as KGHSH and CDR2 as LQKENI. The V gene lost 4 bases and the J gene lost 0 bases, with 15 bases spanning the gap. The CDR3 runs 16 residues. CDR3 sequence (DNA): TGTGCCAGCTCACGGATTCTTATGACAGACCAAGAGACCCAGTACTTC. Encoded protein: CASSRILMTDQETQYF.

The V gene is TRBV27, the J gene TRBJ1-3; a possible D gene is TRBD1 (5 bases). V was shortened by 5 bases and J by 9 bases, with 11 bases between the two germline ends. The CDR3 spans 12 residues. CDR1 and CDR2 (germline): MNHEY, SMNVEV (reference sequence). In DNA, the CDR3 is TGTGCCAGCAGTCCCGGGAGGGGCACCATATATTTT. Protein: CASSPGRGTIYF.

The chain uses TRBV4-1 and TRBJ1-3; possible D gene TRBD1, 5 bases. Germline CDR1 and CDR2: MGHRA and YSYEKL. The CDR3 extends over 17 amino acids. Trimming pared 3 bases from V and 0 bases from J, leaving 15 bases between. The CDR3 region is CASSQQTALTSGNTIYF. CDR3 DNA sequence: TGCGCCAGCAGCCAGCAGACAGCATTAACCTCTGGAAACACCATATATTTT.

This chain links TRBV7-9 with TRBJ2-3, with TRBD2 identical over 11 bases. The CDR3 length is 17 residues. J was trimmed by 0 bases and V by 4 bases; bases with no gene match: 6. From germline, CDR1 is SEHNR and CDR2 FQNEAQ (reference sequence). The CDR3 bases are TGTGCCAGCAGCTCTAAACTAGCGGGAGATAGCACAGATACGCAGTATTTT. It encodes CASSSKLAGDSTDTQYF.

The chain's CDR3 is CASSWQAPANYGYTF. The DNA of the CDR3 is TGTGCCAGCAGTTGGCAGGCACCCGCTAACTATGGCTACACCTTC. The V gene is TRBV28, the J gene TRBJ1-2, with D uncertain. The CDR3 loop spans 15 amino acids. Looked up from germline, CDR1 is MDHEN and CDR2 is SYDVKM. Trimming stripped 4 bases from V and 0 bases from J, with 12 bases between.

This clone was seen a single time. This chain uses TRBV2 with TRBJ2-4, with 10 bases identical to TRBD1. Trimming cost V 9 bases and J 6 bases; bases outside gene matches: 14. The CDR3 length is 16 residues. Germline CDR1 SNHLY, CDR2 FYNNEI. This chain's CDR3 is CASRPDRGVLGNIQYF. CDR3 DNA: TGTGCCAGTAGACCGGACAGGGGGGTTCTCGGAAACATTCAGTACTTC.

V and J are TRBV10-1 and TRBJ2-1, with D maybe TRBD2 (6 bases). Trimming left V 3 bases short and J 9 bases short, with 15 bases between. This CDR3 is 14 amino acids long. The germline CDR1 and CDR2 sequences are WNHNN and SYGVQD (reference sequence). CDR3 sequence reads: CASSDSTGVVEQFF. Written as DNA, the CDR3 is TGCGCCAGCAGTGATTCAACGGGAGTTGTTGAGCAGTTCTTC.

The CDR3 sequence: CAWSRGGATNEKLFF. DNA for the CDR3: TGTGCCTGGAGTAGGGGGGGGGCAACTAATGAAAAACTGTTTTTT. The rearrangement joins TRBV30 to TRBJ1-4, with D perhaps matching TRBD1 (6 bases). V dropped 2 bases and J dropped 0 bases, with 10 bases sitting between them. CDR1 GTSNPN and CDR2 SVGIG come from the germline V gene (reference sequence). CDR3 length equals 15 residues. Together with reference TRBV30 and TRBJ1-4, the CDR3 gives the full variable domain: SQTIHQWPATLVQPVGSPLSLECTVEGTSNPNLYWYRQAAGRGLQLLFYSVGIGQISSEVPQNLSASRPQDRQFILSSKKLLLSDSGFYLCAWSRGGATNEKLFFGSGTQLSVL.

V and J are TRBV14 and TRBJ2-7, with 10 nucleotides matching TRBD2. V trimming: 5 bases; J trimming: 0 bases; junction bases outside the gene matches: 4. The CDR3 runs to 15 residues. Germline-derived CDR1 and CDR2 are SGHDN and FVKESK. The CDR3 DNA reads TGTGCCAGCAGCAAAGTAGCGGGAGGCTCCTACGAGCAGTACTTC. Amino acid sequence: CASSKVAGGSYEQYF.

The chain uses TRBV5-1 and TRBJ2-5; TRBD1 agrees at 8 bases. Germline CDR1 is SGHRS and CDR2 is YFSETQ. This CDR3 is built from 13 residues. J gave up 5 bases and V 4 bases, and 4 bases lay outside the gene matches. CDR3 amino acids: CASSETGAETQYF. DNA of the CDR3: TGCGCCAGCAGCGAGACAGGGGCCGAGACCCAGTACTTC.

The genes are TRBV30 and TRBJ2-3; D is undetermined. The V gene's germline CDR1 is GTSNPN and CDR2 SVGIG (reference sequence). CDR3 length equals 14 residues. The V and J ends lost 3 bases and 4 bases respectively, with 14 bases between them. The CDR3 spells CAWSLGRFADTQYF. The CDR3, as DNA: TGTGCCTGGAGCTTGGGCCGTTTCGCAGATACGCAGTATTTT.

The DNA of the CDR3 is TGTGCCATCAGTACCCTAGGGACTAGTGGTCCCTACGAGCAGTACTTC. Translating gives CAISTLGTSGPYEQYF. The chain uses TRBV10-3 and TRBJ2-7; 8 nucleotides align to TRBD2. The trim removed 5 bases at V and 2 bases at J, leaving 11 bases unmatched. Germline CDR1 reads ENHRY; CDR2 reads SYGVKD. The CDR3 is 16 amino acids.

V usage is TRBV30 and J usage is TRBJ2-1, with a weak D call TRBD1 (6 bases). V was pared by 4 bases and J by 12 bases, with 16 bases between. The CDR3 sequence is 12 residues long. CDR1 and CDR2 (germline): GTSNPN, SVGIG (reference sequence). CDR3 region: CAWNIQQGAQFF. For the CDR3, the DNA is TGTGCCTGGAATATACAACAGGGTGCGCAGTTCTTC. The whole variable domain, remainder taken from reference TRBV30 and TRBJ2-1, is SQTIHQWPATLVQPVGSPLSLECTVEGTSNPNLYWYRQAAGRGLQLLFYSVGIGQISSEVPQNLSASRPQDRQFILSSKKLLLSDSGFYLCAWNIQQGAQFFGPGTRLTVL.

The V gene is TRBV11-3, the J gene TRBJ2-1, with D perhaps matching TRBD1 (6 bases). Trimming removed 5 bases from V and 2 bases from J, with 13 bases in between. The CDR3 is 15 residues long. The germline CDR1 and CDR2 sequences are SGHNT and YENEEA. The CDR3 sequence: CASSPRQATYNEQFF. Written as DNA, the CDR3 is TGTGCCAGCAGCCCTCGACAGGCCACCTACAATGAGCAGTTCTTC.

This clone has a handful of counts. The chain links TRBV9 to TRBJ2-7, with TRBD1 matching over 9 bases. The V gene end was trimmed by 3 bases and the J gene end by 1 base; junction bases not matched to a gene: 2. Germline CDR1 is SGDLS and CDR2 is YYNGEE. This CDR3 contains 14 residues. The CDR3 nucleotides read TGTGCCAGCAGCGACGGACAGGGGTCCTACGAGCAGTACTTC. As protein: CASSDGQGSYEQYF. Drawing the rest from reference TRBV9 and TRBJ2-7, the complete variable domain is DSGVTQTPKHLITATGQRVTLRCSPRSGDLSVYWYQQSLDQGLQFLIQYYNGEERAKGNILERFSAQQFPDLHSELNLSSLELGDSALYFCASSDGQGSYEQYFGPGTRLTVT.

This chain connects TRBV11-2 to TRBJ2-1; the D gene is possibly TRBD2 (5 bases). Germline CDR1 reads SGHAT; CDR2 reads FQNNGV. V gave up 5 bases and J gave up 0 bases, with 11 bases separating them. CDR3 length: 15 residues. The CDR3 sequence: CASSRAVYSYNEQFF. The DNA of the CDR3 is TGTGCCAGCAGCCGAGCGGTATACTCCTACAATGAGCAGTTCTTC.

As DNA, the CDR3 is TGTGCCAGCAGCTTAGAACAGTCCTACGAGCAGTACTTC. This encodes CASSLEQSYEQYF. V is TRBV11-3 and J is TRBJ2-7; D is unclear. Deletions cut 0 bases from V and 1 base from J, with 4 bases between. CDR1 and CDR2 from the germline V gene are SGHNT and YENEEA. The CDR3 has 13 amino acids. The whole variable domain, remainder taken from reference TRBV11-3 and TRBJ2-7, is EAGVVQSPRYKIIEKKQPVAFWCNPISGHNTLYWYLQNLGQGPELLIRYENEEAVDDSQLPKDRFSAERLKGVDSTLKIQPAELGDSAVYLCASSLEQSYEQYFGPGTRLTVT.

The chain joins TRBV5-1 to TRBJ2-5, with D perhaps TRBD1 (6 bases). CDR1 SGHRS and CDR2 YFSETQ come from the germline V gene. Trimming pared 0 bases from V and 4 bases from J, leaving 13 bases between. This CDR3 is built from 15 residues. For the CDR3, the DNA is TGCGCCAGCAGCTTGGACGGGACATCCGGAGAGACCCAGTACTTC. Amino acids: CASSLDGTSGETQYF. Filled out from reference TRBV5-1 and TRBJ2-5, the complete variable domain reads KAGVTQTPRYLIKTRGQQVTLSCSPISGHRSVSWYQQTPGQGLQFLFEYFSETQRNKGNFPGRFSGRQFSNSRSEMNVSTLELGDSALYLCASSLDGTSGETQYFGPGTRLLVL.

This clone is medium-sized within its sample. V usage is TRBV19 and J usage is TRBJ1-2; 10 nucleotides align to TRBD1. Germline trimming cut 7 bases from V and 2 bases from J; bases unmatched to any gene: 10. Germline V gene sequence: CDR1 LNHDA, CDR2 SQIVND (reference sequence). The CDR3 is made up of 16 amino acids. The CDR3 coding sequence is TGTGCCAGTAATTTCCCTGGACAGGGGGTAAACTATGGCTACACCTTC. This gives the protein CASNFPGQGVNYGYTF.